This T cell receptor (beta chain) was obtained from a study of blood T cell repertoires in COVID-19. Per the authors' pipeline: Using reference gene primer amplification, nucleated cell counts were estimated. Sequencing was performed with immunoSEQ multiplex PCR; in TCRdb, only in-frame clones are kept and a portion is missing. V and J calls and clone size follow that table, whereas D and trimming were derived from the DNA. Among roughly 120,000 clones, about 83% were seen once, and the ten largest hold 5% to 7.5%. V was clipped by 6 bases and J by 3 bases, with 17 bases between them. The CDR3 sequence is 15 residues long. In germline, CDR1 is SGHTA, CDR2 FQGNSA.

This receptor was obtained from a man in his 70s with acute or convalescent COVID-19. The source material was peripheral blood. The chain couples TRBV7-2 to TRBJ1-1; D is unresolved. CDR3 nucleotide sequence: TGTGCCAGCAGACTAAACACGGGAGGGTACACTGAAGCTTTCTTT. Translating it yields CASRLNTGGYTEAFF. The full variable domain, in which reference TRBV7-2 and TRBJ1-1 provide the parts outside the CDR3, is GAGVSQSPSNKVTEKGKDVELRCDPISGHTALYWYRQSLGQGLEFLIYFQGNSAPDKSGLPSDRFSAERTGGSVSTLTIQRTQQEDSAVYLCASRLNTGGYTEAFFGQGTRLTVV.